The clone carrying this T cell receptor (beta chain) came up a few times. The data derive from a study of blood T cell repertoires in COVID-19. Sequenced by immunoSEQ multiplex PCR; TCRdb stores in-frame clones only, minus some. The table has 120,000 or so clones, about 85% seen once; the top ten hold approximately 2%. Per germline, CDR1 KGHSH and CDR2 LQKENI. CDR3 size: 14 residues. V was pared by 4 bases and J by 4 bases, with 3 bases of the junction left unmatched. The sequence derives from a man between 70 and 80 years old with acute or convalescent COVID-19. Specimen: peripheral blood. This sequence joins TRBV18 and TRBJ1-5, with 8 bases that match TRBD1. CDR3 in DNA: TGTGCCAGCTCACGGGGACAGGCAAATCAGCCCCAGCATTTT. Translating it yields CASSRGQANQPQHF.